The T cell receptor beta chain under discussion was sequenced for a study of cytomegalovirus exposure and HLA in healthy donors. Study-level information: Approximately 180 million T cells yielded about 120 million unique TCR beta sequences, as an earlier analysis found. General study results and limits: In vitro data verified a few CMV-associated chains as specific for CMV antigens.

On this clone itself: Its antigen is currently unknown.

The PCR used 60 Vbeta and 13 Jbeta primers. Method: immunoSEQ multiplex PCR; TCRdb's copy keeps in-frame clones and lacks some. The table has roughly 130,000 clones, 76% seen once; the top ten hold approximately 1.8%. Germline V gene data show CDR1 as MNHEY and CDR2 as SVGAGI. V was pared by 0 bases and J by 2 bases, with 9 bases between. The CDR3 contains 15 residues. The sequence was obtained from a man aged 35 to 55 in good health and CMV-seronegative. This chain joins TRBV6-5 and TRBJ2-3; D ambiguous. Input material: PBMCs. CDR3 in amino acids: CASSYSTLITDTQYF. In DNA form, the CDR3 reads TGTGCCAGCAGTTACTCGACACTGATCACAGATACGCAGTATTTT.